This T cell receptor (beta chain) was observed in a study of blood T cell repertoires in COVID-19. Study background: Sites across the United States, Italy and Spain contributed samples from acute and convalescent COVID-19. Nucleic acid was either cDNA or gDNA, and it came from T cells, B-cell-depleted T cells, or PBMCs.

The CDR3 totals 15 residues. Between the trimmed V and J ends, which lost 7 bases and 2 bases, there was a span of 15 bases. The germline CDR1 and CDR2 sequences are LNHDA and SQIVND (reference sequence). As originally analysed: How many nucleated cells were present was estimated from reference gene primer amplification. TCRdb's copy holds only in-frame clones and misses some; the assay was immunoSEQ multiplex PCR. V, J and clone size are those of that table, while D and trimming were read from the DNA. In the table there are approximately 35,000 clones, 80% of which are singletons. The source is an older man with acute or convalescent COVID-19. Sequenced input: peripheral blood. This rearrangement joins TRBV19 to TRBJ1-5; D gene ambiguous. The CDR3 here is CASTLTRSGNQPQHF. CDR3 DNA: TGTGCCAGTACCCTCACTCGGAGTGGCAATCAGCCCCAGCATTTT.